This entry concerns a single T cell receptor (beta chain). Germline V gene lookup returns CDR1 ENHRY and CDR2 SYGVKD. The J segment lost 4 bases and the V segment lost 0 bases, leaving 7 bases of the junction unmatched. The CDR3 sequence is 18 residues long. Clones were read by immunoSEQ multiplex PCR, and TCRdb kept only the in-frame ones, dropping some. The sample records 400,000 to 450,000 clones, over 85% being singletons. This sample is part of a study of blood T cell repertoires in COVID-19. Study as a whole: COVID-19 samples, acute and convalescent, were from the United States, Italy and Spain.

The chain recombines TRBV10-3 with TRBJ2-1; 12 bases fit TRBD1. This receptor was identified in a man younger than 35 with COVID-19, enrolled during active disease. Sequencing used peripheral blood. In nucleotides, the CDR3 is TGTGCCATCAGTGAGTCCCCGGGACAGGGGGCGGGGTACAATGAGCAGTTCTTC. Translating gives CAISESPGQGAGYNEQFF.